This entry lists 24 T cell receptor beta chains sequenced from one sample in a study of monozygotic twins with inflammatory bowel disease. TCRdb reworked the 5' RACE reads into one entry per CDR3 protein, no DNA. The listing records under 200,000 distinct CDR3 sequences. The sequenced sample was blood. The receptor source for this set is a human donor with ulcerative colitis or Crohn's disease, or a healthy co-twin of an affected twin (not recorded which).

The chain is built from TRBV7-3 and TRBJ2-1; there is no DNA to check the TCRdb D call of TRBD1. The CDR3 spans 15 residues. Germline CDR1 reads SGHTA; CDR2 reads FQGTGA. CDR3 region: CASSRGPSGNNEQFF.

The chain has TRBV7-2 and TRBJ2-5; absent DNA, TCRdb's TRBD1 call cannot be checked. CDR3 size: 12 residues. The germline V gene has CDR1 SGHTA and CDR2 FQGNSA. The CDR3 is CASSPGGEAQYF.

CDR3: CATSDSGLAGTSNEQFF. The V call is TRBV24-1, the J call TRBJ2-1; there is no DNA to check the TCRdb D call of TRBD2. Per germline, CDR1 KGHDR and CDR2 SFDVKD. This CDR3 has 17 residues.

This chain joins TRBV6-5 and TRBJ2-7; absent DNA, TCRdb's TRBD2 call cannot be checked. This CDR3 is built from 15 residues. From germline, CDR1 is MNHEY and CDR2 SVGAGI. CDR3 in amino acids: CASSFQRGTSYEQYF.

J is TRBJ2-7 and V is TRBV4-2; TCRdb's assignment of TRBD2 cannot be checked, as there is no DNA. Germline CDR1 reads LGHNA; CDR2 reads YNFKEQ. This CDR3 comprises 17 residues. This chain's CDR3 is CASSQDLTSGRSYEQYF.

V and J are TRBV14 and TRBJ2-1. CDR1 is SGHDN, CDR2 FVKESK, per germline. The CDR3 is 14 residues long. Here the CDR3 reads CASSPYEAYNEQFF.

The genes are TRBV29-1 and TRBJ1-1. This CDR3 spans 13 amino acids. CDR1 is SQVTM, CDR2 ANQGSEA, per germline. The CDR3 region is CSVGKDPNTEAFF.

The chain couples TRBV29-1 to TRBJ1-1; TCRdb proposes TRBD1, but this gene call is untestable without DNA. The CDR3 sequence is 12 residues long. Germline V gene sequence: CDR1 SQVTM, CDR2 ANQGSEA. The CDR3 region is CSGGQLNTEAFF. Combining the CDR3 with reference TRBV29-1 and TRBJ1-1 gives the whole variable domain SAVISQKPSRDICQRGTSLTIQCQVDSQVTMMFWYRQQPGQSLTLIATANQGSEATYESGFVIDKFPISRPNLTFSTLTVSNMSPEDSSIYLCSGGQLNTEAFFGQGTRLTVV.

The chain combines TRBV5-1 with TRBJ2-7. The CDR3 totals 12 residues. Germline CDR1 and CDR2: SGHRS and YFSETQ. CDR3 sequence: CASSLGAAEQYF.

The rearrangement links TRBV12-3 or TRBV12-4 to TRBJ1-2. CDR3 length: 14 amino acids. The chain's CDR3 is CASSLSRNNYGYTF.

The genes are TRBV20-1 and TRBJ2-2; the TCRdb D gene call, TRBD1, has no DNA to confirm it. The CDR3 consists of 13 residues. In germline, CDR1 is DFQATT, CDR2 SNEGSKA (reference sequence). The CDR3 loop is CSAPSGRSGELFF.

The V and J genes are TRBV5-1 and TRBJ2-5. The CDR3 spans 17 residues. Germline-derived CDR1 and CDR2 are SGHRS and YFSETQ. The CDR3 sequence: CASSLGEMTPRGETQYF.

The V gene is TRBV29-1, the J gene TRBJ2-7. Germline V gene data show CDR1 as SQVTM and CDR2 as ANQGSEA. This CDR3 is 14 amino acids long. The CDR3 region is CSVEGQPNSYEQYF.

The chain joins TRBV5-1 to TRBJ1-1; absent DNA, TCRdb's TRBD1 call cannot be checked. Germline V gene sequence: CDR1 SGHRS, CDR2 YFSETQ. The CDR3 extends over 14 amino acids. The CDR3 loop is CASSVGQTGTEAFF.

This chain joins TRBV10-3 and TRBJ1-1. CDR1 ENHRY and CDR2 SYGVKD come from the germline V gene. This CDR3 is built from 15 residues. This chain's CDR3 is CAISASGPGDTEAFF.

This CDR3 reads CASSYGTANTGELFF. J is TRBJ2-2 and V is TRBV5-1; there is no DNA to check the TCRdb D call of TRBD1. The germline gives CDR1 SGHRS, CDR2 YFSETQ. This CDR3 has 15 residues.

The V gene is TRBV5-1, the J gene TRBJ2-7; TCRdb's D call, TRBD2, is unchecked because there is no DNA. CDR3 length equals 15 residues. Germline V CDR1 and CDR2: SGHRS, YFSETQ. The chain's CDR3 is CASSFSSGSSNEQYF.

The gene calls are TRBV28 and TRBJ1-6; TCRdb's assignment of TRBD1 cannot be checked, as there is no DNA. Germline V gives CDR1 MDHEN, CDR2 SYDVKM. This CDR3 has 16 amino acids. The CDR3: CASSPQGVKSNSPLHF.

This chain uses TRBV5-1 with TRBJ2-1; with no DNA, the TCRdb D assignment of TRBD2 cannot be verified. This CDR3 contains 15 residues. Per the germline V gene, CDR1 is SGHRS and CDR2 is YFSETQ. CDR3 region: CASSTAGPSKNEQFF.

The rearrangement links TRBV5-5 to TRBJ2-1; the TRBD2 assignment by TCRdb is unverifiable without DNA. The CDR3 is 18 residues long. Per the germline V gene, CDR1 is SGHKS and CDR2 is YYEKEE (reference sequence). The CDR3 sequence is CASSAGTSGVFSYNEQFF.

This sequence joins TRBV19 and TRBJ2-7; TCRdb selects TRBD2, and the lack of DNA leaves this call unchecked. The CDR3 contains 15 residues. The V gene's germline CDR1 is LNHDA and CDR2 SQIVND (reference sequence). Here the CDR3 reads CASSRWSSGSREQYF.

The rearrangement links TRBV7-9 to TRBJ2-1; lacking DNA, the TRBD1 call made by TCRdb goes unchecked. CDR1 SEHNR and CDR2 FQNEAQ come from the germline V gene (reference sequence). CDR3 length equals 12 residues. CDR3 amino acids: CASPGQYNEQFF.

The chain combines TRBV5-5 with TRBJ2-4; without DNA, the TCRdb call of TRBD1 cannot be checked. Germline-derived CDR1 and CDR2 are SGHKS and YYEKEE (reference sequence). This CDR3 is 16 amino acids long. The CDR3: CASSPNRGGSKNMQYF.

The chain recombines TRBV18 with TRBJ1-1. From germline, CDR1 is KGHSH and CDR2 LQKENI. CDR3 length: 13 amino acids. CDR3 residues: CASSTKEGDEAFF.